Shown below are 14 T cell receptor beta chains from a single sample sequenced in a study of liver allograft versus peripheral blood T cells. Study-wide context: Recipients' peripheral blood served as the comparator for T cell receptor repertoires in transplanted livers.

TCRdb used MiXCR to reprocess the reads, holding one entry per CDR3 protein. The data contain some 3,700 distinct CDR3 sequences, about a sixth of them singletons. Source of these receptors: a human patient who had a liver transplant. Some T cells may possibly be graft donor cells.

Relative to its sample, this clonotype is medium-sized (0.01 to 0.1%). The chain is built from TRBV7-9 and TRBJ1-4; D unresolved. V was pared by 1 base and J by 8 bases, with 8 bases between. CDR1 is SEHNR and CDR2 is FQNEAQ in the germline V gene (reference sequence). CDR3 length equals 13 residues. The CDR3 sequence is CASSLGAGEKLFF. The CDR3 DNA is TGTGCCAGCAGCTTAGGAGCGGGAGAAAAACTGTTTTTT.

This clonotype ranks as medium-sized (0.01 to 0.1%). The chain links TRBV6-2 or TRBV6-3 to TRBJ2-7; D might be TRBD2 (6 bases). V lost 6 bases to trimming and J lost 4 bases, with 13 bases between them. The CDR3 has 13 amino acids. In germline, CDR1 is MNHEY, CDR2 SVGEGT. CDR3 bases: TGTGCCAGCAGGCTCTGGCGGGATTACGAGCAGTACGTC. This codes for CASRLWRDYEQYV.

This clonotype counts as medium-sized. The chain couples TRBV19 to TRBJ1-5, with a possible D match to TRBD1 (5 bases). Trimming took 10 bases from V and 5 from J, leaving 21 bases between them. In germline, CDR1 is LNHDA, CDR2 SQIVND (reference sequence). The CDR3 is 15 residues long. For the CDR3, the DNA is TGTGCCACCTCCGGGGGGGGGTTCAGTGATCAGCCCCAGCATTTT. Translating it yields CATSGGGFSDQPQHF.

DNA of the CDR3: TGCAGTGCTGACCCTCTAGGGGACTATGGCTACACCTTC. Its translation is CSADPLGDYGYTF. This rearrangement joins TRBV20-1 to TRBJ1-2, with D tentatively TRBD1 (5 bases). Germline CDR1 is DFQATT and CDR2 is SNEGSKA (reference sequence). Deletions cut 5 bases from V and 3 bases from J, with 13 bases between. The CDR3 extends over 13 amino acids.

By share, this clonotype counts as medium-sized. V is TRBV12-3 or TRBV12-4 and J is TRBJ1-1, with a tentative D call TRBD1 (5 bases). V lost 3 bases and J lost 1, with 12 bases in between. This CDR3 comprises 15 residues. The CDR3 DNA sequence: TGTGCCAGCAGTTTTCGCCCAGACAGGAACACTGAAGCTTTCTTT. Its protein is CASSFRPDRNTEAFF.

This clonotype is medium-sized in the sample. The chain links TRBV29-1 to TRBJ1-2; tentative D call: TRBD1 (5 bases). In germline, CDR1 is SQVTM, CDR2 ANQGSEA. The CDR3 contains 12 residues. V lost 0 bases and J 8 bases, leaving 10 bases between the germline ends. Written as DNA, the CDR3 is TGCAGCGTTGAAGATGAGGGGTACGGCTACACCTTC. Protein product: CSVEDEGYGYTF.

The chain's CDR3 is CASSQEYLDVSPLHF. CDR3 DNA sequence: TGTGCCAGCAGCCAAGAGTACTTGGACGTTTCACCCCTCCACTTT. This sequence joins TRBV3-1 and TRBJ1-6, with D unresolved. The CDR3 has 15 amino acids. V dropped 0 bases and J dropped 9 bases, with 12 bases sitting between them. The germline V gene encodes CDR1 LGHDT and CDR2 YNNKEL (reference sequence). The variable domain in full, completed from reference TRBV3-1 and TRBJ1-6, reads DTAVSQTPKYLVTQMGNDKSIKCEQNLGHDTMYWYKQDSKKFLKIMFSYNNKELIINETVPNRFSPKSPDKAHLNLHINSLELGDSAVYFCASSQEYLDVSPLHFGNGTRLTVT.

This clonotype rates as medium-sized. This sequence joins TRBV18 and TRBJ2-5; TRBD1 might be the D (5 bases). Per germline, CDR1 KGHSH and CDR2 LQKENI. Trimming took 2 bases from V and 4 from J, leaving 11 bases between them. CDR3 size: 14 residues. In nucleotides, the CDR3 is TGTGCCAGCTCACCAGGCAGGGTGCCAGAGACCCAGTACTTC. Translation: CASSPGRVPETQYF.

This clonotype was found many times. The gene calls are TRBV7-9 and TRBJ1-3; 8 bases map to TRBD1. Germline values: CDR1 SEHNR, CDR2 FQNEAQ (reference sequence). The CDR3 has 14 amino acids. With V trimmed by 4 bases and J by 2 bases, 1 base remained unmatched. CDR3 nucleotide sequence: TGTGCCAGCAGCTCAGGGGGCGCTGGAAACACCATATATTTT. It translates to CASSSGGAGNTIYF.

This clonotype was seen more than once but under ten times. V gene TRBV11-2 combines with J gene TRBJ1-5; the D gene is possibly TRBD1 (6 bases). Germline loops: CDR1 SGHAT, CDR2 FQNNGV. V lost 5 bases to trimming and J lost 6 bases, with 17 bases between them. This CDR3 comprises 15 residues. In DNA, the CDR3 is TGTGCCAGCAGCGCGGATACAGGGCCTGGTCAGCCCCAGCATTTT. Translating gives CASSADTGPGQPQHF.

This clonotype is termed medium-sized. The chain recombines TRBV18 with TRBJ2-1; no firm D call. V was pared by 3 bases and J by 7 bases, with 13 bases between. Germline V gives CDR1 KGHSH, CDR2 LQKENI. The length of the CDR3 is 14 residues. CDR3 in amino acids: CASSPPERTNEQFF. Here the CDR3 DNA reads TGTGCCAGCTCACCCCCAGAGAGGACGAATGAGCAGTTCTTC.

The chain has TRBV7-2 and TRBJ2-3; 9 bases match TRBD2. The CDR3 covers 17 residues. Germline CDR1 SGHTA, CDR2 FQGNSA. Trimming cost V 3 bases and J 2 bases; bases outside gene matches: 9. CDR3 protein: CASSFFSLAGTTDTQYF. The CDR3 DNA reads TGTGCCAGCAGCTTTTTTTCCCTAGCGGGAACCACAGATACGCAGTATTTT.

Only a few counts were recorded for this clonotype. The chain joins TRBV7-2 to TRBJ2-7, with unresolved D. V was shortened by 4 bases and J by 2 bases, with 15 bases between the two germline ends. CDR1 SGHTA and CDR2 FQGNSA come from the germline V gene. The CDR3 has 15 residues. The DNA of the CDR3 is TGTGCCAGCAGCTCGCAATCAGAAAACCCCTACGAGCAGTACTTC. Translation gives CASSSQSENPYEQYF.

This clonotype rates as medium-sized. V and J are TRBV7-2 and TRBJ2-2; D is unclear. The CDR3 spans 12 residues. V lost 7 bases and J 7 bases, leaving 10 bases between the germline ends. Germline V CDR1 and CDR2: SGHTA, FQGNSA. The CDR3 region is CASNLRIGELFF. CDR3 DNA: TGTGCCAGCAACCTGAGGATCGGGGAGCTGTTTTTT.